Listed below are T cell receptor beta chains from one sample, sequenced in a study of blood T cell repertoires in COVID-19. The repertoire was sequenced with immunoSEQ multiplex PCR; TCRdb's copy has only in-frame clones and lacks some. The sample records about 240,000 clones, approximately 84% being singletons. The sequencing sample was made of peripheral blood. The receptors originated from a man aged 50 to 60 with acute or convalescent COVID-19. Both conserved end residues are part of each CDR3. The size of a clone is reported for some rows only, either as once, few or many, or as a class for expanded clones.

CDR3,V,J,size
CASSIDGTQYSGREEEEQFF,TRBV19,TRBJ2-1,-
CASRIQGSGDTQYF,TRBV27,TRBJ2-3,-
CASSQAWERVPTEAFF,TRBV4-1,TRBJ1-1,-
CSVPRDYGYTF,TRBV29-1,TRBJ1-2,-
CASSYSTGANEKLFF,TRBV6-5,TRBJ1-4,-
CASSLGQGAAQPQHF,TRBV5-8,TRBJ1-5,few
CASSFTNTGELFF,TRBV27,TRBJ2-2,once
CASGPGYGYTF,TRBV12-3/TRBV12-4,TRBJ1-2,-
CASSPGHHTSGNTIYF,TRBV18,TRBJ1-3,-
CATSDLEGASGYTF,TRBV24-1,TRBJ1-2,few
CASSFRTRTGEAGELFF,TRBV7-9,TRBJ2-2,-
CASRRQETQYF,TRBV3-1/TRBV3-2,TRBJ2-5,-
CASSNFRRGGTDTQYF,TRBV19,TRBJ2-3,-
CASSRDRAGQPQHF,TRBV27,TRBJ1-5,-
CASSPTGGLAEQYF,TRBV5-4,TRBJ2-7,few
CASSQIEGGGYEQYF,TRBV4-2,TRBJ2-7,-
CASSYSRQGNYEQYF,TRBV6-5,TRBJ2-7,-
CASSSTWDRGNSPLHF,TRBV6-5,TRBJ1-6,-
CASSLDSPYYEQYF,TRBV7-9,TRBJ2-7,-
CASSRDKGGQTNYGYTF,TRBV3-1/TRBV3-2,TRBJ1-2,-
CASSLSGTGGTYF,TRBV5-1,TRBJ2-4,-
CATRRGIGPEAFF,TRBV27,TRBJ1-1,-
CASSYGVTRQETQYF,TRBV6-5,TRBJ2-5,-
CASSVGGRGPEQYF,TRBV9,TRBJ2-7,-
CASSISTAGNTIYF,TRBV5-1,TRBJ1-3,-
CASSPSGMHYNEQFF,TRBV18,TRBJ2-1,-
CASSLVAGQTGELFF,TRBV5-1,TRBJ2-2,-
CASSLTGYRSPLHF,TRBV27,TRBJ1-6,-
CASSLVGGTRDRDYGYTF,TRBV7-8,TRBJ1-2,-
CASSSGQGVPAQSETQYF,TRBV28,TRBJ2-5,-
CASSLVSNEQFF,TRBV5-6,TRBJ2-1,-
CASNVGQGDGEQYF,TRBV6-5,TRBJ2-7,-
CASSLGLGQDYGYTF,TRBV7-9,TRBJ1-2,-
CAISESSGLAGELFF,TRBV10-3,TRBJ2-2,-
CASSWDSPYNEQFF,TRBV27,TRBJ2-1,-
CASSPGGVLGQVTEAFF,TRBV9,TRBJ1-1,once
CASSLAPSGRAGELFF,TRBV5-4,TRBJ2-2,-
CASSVPGTGAEAFF,TRBV19,TRBJ1-1,-